One sample yielded the 21 T cell receptor beta chains listed below, sequenced in a study of T-cell memory formation after mild COVID-19. One entry per CDR3 protein, called by TCRdb with MiXCR from the 5' RACE reads. The sample includes 550,000 to 650,000 distinct CDR3 sequences, roughly 17% of them seen just once. The sequenced sample was PBMCs or a T cell subset sorted from them (not recorded which). Every receptor here comes from an adult woman who had mild COVID-19 (a few samples of this study predate the infection). Cell type and time point are not known.

There are a few counts of this clonotype. The chain joins TRBV5-1 to TRBJ2-3; the match to TRBD1 covers 8 bases. The CDR3 contains 16 residues. In germline, CDR1 is SGHRS, CDR2 YFSETQ. Losses at the gene ends were 1 base for V and 1 base for J; bases not matched to a gene: 5. The CDR3 sequence: CASSLWTGKGTDTQYF. The CDR3 DNA sequence: TGCGCCAGCAGCTTGTGGACAGGGAAAGGCACAGATACGCAGTATTTT.

This clonotype was counted ten times or more. The chain uses TRBV6-6 and TRBJ1-1; weak D call: TRBD1 (5 bases). Trimming pared 3 bases from V and 1 base from J, leaving 6 bases between. Germline loops: CDR1 MNHNY, CDR2 SVGAGI (reference sequence). The CDR3 extends over 13 amino acids. DNA for the CDR3: TGTGCCAGCAGTTATGACAGGAACACTGAAGCTTTCTTT. Its translation: CASSYDRNTEAFF.

There are a few counts of this clonotype. The V and J genes are TRBV4-1 and TRBJ1-6; possible D gene TRBD1, 5 bases. V lost 4 bases, J lost 4 bases, and 8 bases lay in between. The CDR3 extends over 14 amino acids. Looked up from germline, CDR1 is MGHRA and CDR2 is YSYEKL. The CDR3 coding sequence is TGCGCCAGCAGCCTGGACATTTATAATTCACCCCTCCACTTT. Amino acid sequence: CASSLDIYNSPLHF.

The rearrangement links TRBV20-1 to TRBJ2-3, with a tentative D call TRBD2 (6 bases). V gave up 6 bases and J gave up 2 bases, with 18 bases separating them. CDR3 length: 15 amino acids. Germline V gives CDR1 DFQATT, CDR2 SNEGSKA (reference sequence). Here the CDR3 reads CSARIAETTTDTQYF. The CDR3 region has the DNA TGCAGTGCGCGGATAGCGGAGACGACCACAGATACGCAGTATTTT.

The chain couples TRBV12-3 or TRBV12-4 to TRBJ2-4; the match to TRBD2 covers 10 bases. Trimming at V came to 5 bases and at J to 8 bases, leaving 12 bases not matched to a gene. The CDR3 totals 16 residues. The CDR3 protein is CASSTRAGGPPDIQYF. CDR3 bases: TGTGCCAGCAGTACCCGAGCGGGGGGGCCTCCAGACATTCAGTACTTC.

This clonotype was observed a few times. CDR3 in amino acids: CSGYGMANYGYTF. The CDR3 region has the DNA TGCAGCGGATACGGCATGGCCAACTATGGCTACACCTTC. The rearrangement uses TRBV29-1 and TRBJ1-2; D gene unclear. The CDR3 runs to 13 residues. The V and J ends lost 7 bases and 2 bases respectively, with 14 bases between them. CDR1 and CDR2 from the germline V gene are SQVTM and ANQGSEA.

This clonotype was seen a handful of times. The chain joins TRBV7-2 to TRBJ2-1; D is perhaps TRBD1 (5 bases). V shed 1 base and J shed 5 bases, with 9 bases lying between them. There are 14 residues in the CDR3. Per the germline V gene, CDR1 is SGHTA and CDR2 is FQGNSA. CDR3: CASSLDGAHNEQFF. The CDR3 nucleotides are TGTGCCAGCAGCTTAGATGGGGCTCACAATGAGCAGTTCTTC.

The J gene is TRBJ1-1, the V gene TRBV11-3, with 8 bases lining up with TRBD1. This CDR3 contains 15 residues. CDR1 and CDR2 from the germline V gene are SGHNT and YENEEA. V gave up 5 bases and J gave up 1 base; unmatched junction bases: 6. CDR3 bases: TGTGCCAGCAGCCGAGGACAGGGAACGAACACTGAAGCTTTCTTT. It translates to CASSRGQGTNTEAFF.

V gene TRBV24-1 combines with J gene TRBJ2-1, with D unclear. CDR1 is KGHDR, CDR2 SFDVKD, per germline. V lost 4 bases and J lost 0, with 9 bases in between. The CDR3 has 15 amino acids. The CDR3 is CATSDVSRSYNEQFF. The CDR3 region has the DNA TGTGCCACCAGTGACGTGTCTCGCTCCTACAATGAGCAGTTCTTC.

This chain joins TRBV12-3 or TRBV12-4 and TRBJ2-1; TRBD2 aligns across 8 bases. V dropped 6 bases and J dropped 0; count of bases not matched to a gene: 4. This CDR3 is built from 15 residues. The CDR3 reads CASSRSGTSYNEQFF. CDR3 bases: TGTGCCAGCAGCCGTAGCGGGACCTCCTACAATGAGCAGTTCTTC.

The chain combines TRBV24-1 with TRBJ2-7; D is uncertain. The V end lost 0 bases, the J end lost 9 bases, and 8 bases lay between the germline ends. The CDR3 is 12 amino acids. Germline assignment: CDR1 KGHDR and CDR2 SFDVKD. Here the CDR3 DNA reads TGTGCCACCAGTGATTTGTGGGGATGGCAGTACTTC. It is translated as CATSDLWGWQYF.

The chain employs TRBV30 and TRBJ1-1; unclear D gene. In germline, CDR1 is GTSNPN, CDR2 SVGIG (reference sequence). This CDR3 region has 10 residues. Trimming took off 8 bases at V and 8 bases at J, with 12 bases between the two ends. This CDR3 is CAGILREAFF. The CDR3 region has the DNA TGTGCCGGCATACTCCGCGAAGCTTTCTTT.

This clonotype has more than one count but fewer than ten. The chain combines TRBV29-1 with TRBJ1-2; the D gene is possibly TRBD1 (6 bases). The germline V gene encodes CDR1 SQVTM and CDR2 ANQGSEA. This CDR3 region has 11 residues. The V and J ends lost 7 bases and 7 bases respectively, with 13 bases between them. The CDR3, as DNA: TGCAGCGGTGGGGAGGGGGGTGGCTACACCTTC. Translating gives CSGGEGGGYTF.

This clonotype came up a few times. The gene calls are TRBV7-9 and TRBJ2-7; D assignment may be TRBD1 or TRBD2 (5 bases each). Germline CDR1 SEHNR, CDR2 FQNEAQ (reference sequence). There are 17 residues in the CDR3. V lost 5 bases to trimming and J lost 5 bases, with 25 bases between them. The CDR3 spells CASSQNEGYRVGHEQYF. Here the CDR3 DNA reads TGTGCCAGCAGCCAGAATGAGGGGTACCGAGTCGGCCACGAGCAGTACTTC.

This clonotype was found a few times. This sequence joins TRBV20-1 and TRBJ2-5, with TRBD2 matching 9 bases. The CDR3 extends over 16 amino acids. Germline CDR1 reads DFQATT; CDR2 reads SNEGSKA (reference sequence). V shed 2 bases and J 5 bases; nucleotides not matched to a gene: 12. The CDR3 region has the DNA TGCAGTGCTAGACCCGCCGGCGGGAGGGCCGGGGAGACCCAGTACTTC. This gives the protein CSARPAGGRAGETQYF.

Concerning this clonotype: The junction differs from germline at one of its ends, possibly a read error. V usage is TRBV2 and J usage is TRBJ1-4; 7 positions agree with TRBD1. Germline-derived CDR1 and CDR2 are SNHLY and FYNNEI. The CDR3 is made up of 14 amino acids. The CDR3 protein is CASREGGANEKLFF. DNA for the CDR3: TGTGCCAGCAGGGAAGGGGGCGCAAATGAAAAACTGTTTTTT.

This clonotype was found a few times. The chain couples TRBV9 to TRBJ2-5; 11 bases agree with TRBD2. The trim removed 4 bases at V and 4 bases at J, leaving 9 bases unmatched. CDR1 is SGDLS, CDR2 YYNGEE, per germline. This CDR3 is built from 16 residues. The CDR3 here is CASSRLAGTLGETQYF. DNA of the CDR3: TGTGCCAGCAGCAGACTAGCGGGAACATTGGGAGAGACCCAGTACTTC.

CDR3 residues: CASSPADSWYQETQYF. CDR3 in DNA: TGTGCCAGCTCACCTGCGGACAGTTGGTACCAAGAGACCCAGTACTTC. The chain couples TRBV18 to TRBJ2-5, with D perhaps TRBD1 (6 bases). CDR3 size: 16 residues. V lost 3 bases to trimming and J lost 0 bases, with 14 bases between them. Germline loops: CDR1 KGHSH, CDR2 LQKENI.

V gene TRBV7-2 combines with J gene TRBJ2-2; D is undetermined. The CDR3 totals 14 residues. Germline CDR1 SGHTA, CDR2 FQGNSA. V gave up 1 base and J gave up 5 bases, with 8 bases separating them. The CDR3 here is CASSLGVETGELFF. The CDR3 DNA reads as TGTGCCAGCAGCTTAGGGGTTGAGACCGGGGAGCTGTTTTTT.

In this sample, this clonotype turned up a few times. The V gene is TRBV4-3, the J gene TRBJ2-5; weak D call: TRBD2 (5 bases). From germline, CDR1 is LGHNA and CDR2 YSLEER. This CDR3 is built from 13 residues. V lost 4 bases and J lost 5, with 11 bases in between. CDR3 amino acids: CASSPISGETQYF. In DNA, the CDR3 is TGCGCCAGCAGCCCTATCTCGGGGGAGACCCAGTACTTC.

This clonotype was seen repeatedly, ten times or more. The rearrangement joins TRBV5-1 to TRBJ2-6; tentatively, D is TRBD1 (5 bases). The CDR3 has 15 amino acids. Per the germline V gene, CDR1 is SGHRS and CDR2 is YFSETQ. V was cut by 2 bases and J by 0 bases, with 6 bases left in between. CDR3 region: CASSLDSSGANVLTF. Here the CDR3 DNA reads TGCGCCAGCAGCTTAGACAGCTCTGGGGCCAACGTCCTGACTTTC.